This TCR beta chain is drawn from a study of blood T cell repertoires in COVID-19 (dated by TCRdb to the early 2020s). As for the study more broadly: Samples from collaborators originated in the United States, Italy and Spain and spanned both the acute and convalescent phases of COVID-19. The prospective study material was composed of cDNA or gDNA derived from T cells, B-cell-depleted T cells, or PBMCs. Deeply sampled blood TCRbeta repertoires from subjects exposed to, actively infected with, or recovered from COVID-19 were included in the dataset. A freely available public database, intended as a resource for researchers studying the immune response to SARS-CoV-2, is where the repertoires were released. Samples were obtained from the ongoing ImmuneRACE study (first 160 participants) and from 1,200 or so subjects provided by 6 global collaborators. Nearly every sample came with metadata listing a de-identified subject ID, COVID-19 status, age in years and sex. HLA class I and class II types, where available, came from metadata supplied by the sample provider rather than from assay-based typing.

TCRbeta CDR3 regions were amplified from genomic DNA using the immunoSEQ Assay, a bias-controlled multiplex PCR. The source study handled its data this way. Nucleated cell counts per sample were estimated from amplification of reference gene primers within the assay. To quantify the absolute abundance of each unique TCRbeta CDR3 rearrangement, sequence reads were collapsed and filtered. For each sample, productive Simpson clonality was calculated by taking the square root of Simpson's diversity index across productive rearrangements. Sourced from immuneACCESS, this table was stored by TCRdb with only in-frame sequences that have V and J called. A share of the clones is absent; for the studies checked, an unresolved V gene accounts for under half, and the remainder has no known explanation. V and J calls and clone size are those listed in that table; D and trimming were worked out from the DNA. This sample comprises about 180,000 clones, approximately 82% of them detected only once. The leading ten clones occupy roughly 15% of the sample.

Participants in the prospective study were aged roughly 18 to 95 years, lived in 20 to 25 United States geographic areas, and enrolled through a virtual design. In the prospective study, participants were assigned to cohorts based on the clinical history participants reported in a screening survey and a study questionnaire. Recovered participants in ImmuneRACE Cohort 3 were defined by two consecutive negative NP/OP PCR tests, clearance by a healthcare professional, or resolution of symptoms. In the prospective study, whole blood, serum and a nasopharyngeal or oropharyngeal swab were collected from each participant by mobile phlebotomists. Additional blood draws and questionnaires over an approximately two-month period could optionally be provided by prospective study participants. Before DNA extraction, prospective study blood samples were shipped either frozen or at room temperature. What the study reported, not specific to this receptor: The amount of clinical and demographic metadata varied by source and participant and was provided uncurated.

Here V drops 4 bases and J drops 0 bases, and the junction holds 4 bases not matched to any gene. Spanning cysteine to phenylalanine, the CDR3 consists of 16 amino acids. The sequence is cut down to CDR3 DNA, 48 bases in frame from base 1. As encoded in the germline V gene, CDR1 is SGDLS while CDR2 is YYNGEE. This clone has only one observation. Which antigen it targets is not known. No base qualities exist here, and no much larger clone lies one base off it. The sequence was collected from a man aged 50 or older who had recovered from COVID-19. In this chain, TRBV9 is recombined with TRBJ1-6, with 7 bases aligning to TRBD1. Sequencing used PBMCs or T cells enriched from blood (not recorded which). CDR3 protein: CASSPGTVSYNSPLHF. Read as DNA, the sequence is TGTGCCAGCAGCCCCGGGACAGTCTCCTATAATTCACCCCTCCACTTT.